This T cell receptor (beta chain) originates from a study of T cell clonotyping in hematopoietic cell transplantation (dated by TCRdb to the early 2020s). Background on the whole study: Pretransplant recipient samples were obtained after cytoreduction. The study collected more than 120 blood samples from under 45 consecutive transplant recipients and their related donors. Patient recruitment ran from 2015 to early 2017, and follow-up continued until late 2020 or death.

CDR1 and CDR2 are read off the germline V gene (reference sequence) as MNHNY and SVGAGI. V trim: 8 bases; J trim: 1 base; unmatched bases: 7. The CDR3 spans 14 residues, from the cysteine through the phenylalanine. Only the CDR3 DNA is retained, 42 bases long and in frame from the first base. Summary of the overall study and its limitations: Inverse Simpson Index values from donors and from recipients before transplant predicted broader TCR repertoire diversity after transplant. A decrease in recipient TCR diversity was observed after transplant, and a progressive increase in pathologically expanded clonotypes was seen from day 30 to day 180. Overlap with donor repertoires was found for only a small fraction of recipient repertoires, with over 95% found to appear de novo at the given depth. The sample size was limited, and CD4 and CD8 repertoire contributions could not be separated because cells were not sorted.

With the immunoSEQ assay, which is a bias-controlled multiplex PCR relying on V- and J-specific primers, TCR beta CDR3 regions were amplified from genomic DNA. A proprietary barcode and Illumina adapter sequences were added to the CDR3 amplicons in a second PCR step. An Illumina MiSeq instrument was used for sequencing of the CDR3 libraries. On the study's bioinformatics: Export and quality control were performed with immunoSEQ Analyzer 3.0, and downstream analyses were performed with R Bioconductor and Immunarch. Only productive rearrangements in the normalized downsampled data set were used to calculate repertoire metrics. In the normalized cohort, a clonotype counted as pathologically expanded if the clonotype was larger than 5 templates. The Inverse Simpson Index served as the measure of repertoire diversity. To capture all clonotypes, the CMV-specificity analyses were run on the non-normalized data set. Sourced from immuneACCESS, this table was stored by TCRdb with only in-frame sequences that have V and J called. A share of the clones is absent; for the studies checked, an unresolved V gene accounts for under half, and the remainder has no known explanation. Clone size and the V and J calls come from that table; the DNA yielded D and trimming. The sample table holds tens of thousands of clones, of which around three quarters were seen once. The top ten clonotypes cover 5.5% to 8% of the sample.

On this clone itself: What antigen it recognizes has not been identified. No base quality values were provided; no much bigger clone lies one nucleotide off.

The meaning of the sample's time point label: recipient sample about 28 days before transplant, after cytoreduction. Recipient blood was collected about 28 days before transplant and at days 30, 100 and 180 after transplant. Nuclei Lysis Solution was used to extract genomic DNA from fresh or cryopreserved unfractionated peripheral blood mononuclear cells. The chain is assembled from TRBV6-6 and TRBJ1-1; TRBD1 agrees with 7 junctional bases. Source: peripheral blood mononuclear cells, taken before stem cell transplant. The receptor's source is a woman in her thirties with chronic myeloid leukemia. Some clones in this sample may be carry-over from other donors' samples. This receptor carries the CDR3 CASLESGGNTEAFF. The DNA reads as follows: TGTGCCAGCCTGGAATCAGGGGGGAACACTGAAGCTTTCTTT.